Listed below are T cell receptor beta chains from one sample, sequenced in a study of blood T cell repertoires in COVID-19. The table came from immunoSEQ multiplex PCR; TCRdb's copy has only in-frame clones and leaves some out. The repertoire holds about 200,000 clones, with around 90% as singletons. The sample taken for sequencing was peripheral blood. These receptors were obtained from a man in his 60s with COVID-19, enrolled during active disease. Both conserved end residues are part of each CDR3. Fields, in order: clone size, J gene, D gene, V gene, CDR3 protein, CDR3 DNA. The D gene is left open where the match is weak. Size tells how often a clone was seen (once, few, many) or the class of an expanded clone, and some rows leave it out.

clone_size: NA; j_call: TRBJ2-7; d_call: TRBD2; v_call: TRBV11-1; cdr3_aa: CASSLGLAGVDEQYF; cdr3_nt: TGTGCCAGCAGCTTGGGACTAGCGGGAGTTGACGAGCAGTACTTC
clone_size: NA; j_call: TRBJ1-2; d_call: TRBD1; v_call: TRBV4-1; cdr3_aa: CASSQRQGARGYTF; cdr3_nt: TGCGCCAGCAGCCAAAGACAGGGGGCGCGAGGCTACACCTTC
clone_size: NA; j_call: TRBJ1-2; d_call: NA; v_call: TRBV18; cdr3_aa: CASSPKLQVGDGYTF; cdr3_nt: TGTGCCAGCTCACCAAAGTTACAGGTCGGCGATGGCTACACCTTC
clone_size: NA; j_call: TRBJ1-6; d_call: NA; v_call: TRBV21-1; cdr3_aa: CASRPGQGNSPLHF; cdr3_nt: TGTGCCAGCAGACCGGGACAGGGCAATTCACCCCTCCACTTT
clone_size: NA; j_call: TRBJ2-5; d_call: TRBD1; v_call: TRBV3-1/TRBV3-2; cdr3_aa: CASSQGYYPGQGKETQYF; cdr3_nt: TGTGCCAGCAGCCAAGGCTATTATCCGGGACAGGGAAAAGAGACCCAGTACTTC
clone_size: NA; j_call: TRBJ1-2; d_call: NA; v_call: TRBV19; cdr3_aa: CASSIGRGLDVYGYTF; cdr3_nt: TGTGCCAGTAGTATCGGCCGGGGGTTAGACGTCTATGGCTACACCTTC
clone_size: NA; j_call: TRBJ1-3; d_call: NA; v_call: TRBV18; cdr3_aa: CASSPSTGNSGNTIYF; cdr3_nt: TGTGCCAGCTCACCATCGACAGGCAACTCTGGAAACACCATATATTTT
clone_size: NA; j_call: TRBJ1-3; d_call: NA; v_call: TRBV18; cdr3_aa: CASSLTGQTSGNTIYF; cdr3_nt: TGTGCCAGCTCACTTACTGGGCAGACCTCTGGAAACACCATATATTTT
clone_size: NA; j_call: TRBJ2-7; d_call: TRBD1; v_call: TRBV27; cdr3_aa: CASSFGRGQGIGYEQYF; cdr3_nt: TGTGCCAGCAGTTTCGGAAGGGGACAGGGGATAGGCTACGAGCAGTACTTC
clone_size: NA; j_call: TRBJ2-7; d_call: NA; v_call: TRBV19; cdr3_aa: CASSWSGTPSVEQYF; cdr3_nt: TGTGCCAGTAGTTGGTCCGGGACTCCCTCTGTCGAGCAGTACTTC
clone_size: NA; j_call: TRBJ1-5; d_call: TRBD1; v_call: TRBV28; cdr3_aa: CASSTGGPKQPQHF; cdr3_nt: TGTGCCAGCAGCACAGGGGGGCCGAAACAGCCCCAGCATTTT
clone_size: NA; j_call: TRBJ2-7; d_call: TRBD2; v_call: TRBV19; cdr3_aa: CASSIAWGTTLRSMQYF; cdr3_nt: TGTGCCAGTAGTATAGCGTGGGGGACTACCCTCCGGTCGATGCAGTACTTC
clone_size: NA; j_call: TRBJ2-7; d_call: NA; v_call: TRBV18; cdr3_aa: CASSPLALMDEQYF; cdr3_nt: TGTGCCAGCTCACCACTAGCCTTAATGGACGAGCAGTACTTC
clone_size: NA; j_call: TRBJ1-1; d_call: TRBD1; v_call: TRBV28; cdr3_aa: CASSPRQGKANTEAFF; cdr3_nt: TGTGCCAGCAGCCCTCGACAGGGTAAGGCGAACACTGAAGCTTTCTTT
clone_size: NA; j_call: TRBJ2-1; d_call: TRBD1; v_call: TRBV19; cdr3_aa: CASSIDRGPYNEQFF; cdr3_nt: TGTGCCAGTAGTATAGACAGGGGGCCCTACAATGAGCAGTTCTTC
clone_size: few; j_call: TRBJ2-7; d_call: TRBD2; v_call: TRBV5-5; cdr3_aa: CASSGDWGGEQYF; cdr3_nt: TGTGCCAGCAGCGGTGATTGGGGGGGTGAGCAGTACTTC
clone_size: NA; j_call: TRBJ1-6; d_call: NA; v_call: TRBV5-1; cdr3_aa: CASGPGSGSYNSPLHF; cdr3_nt: TGCGCCAGCGGGCCGGGGAGTGGCTCCTATAATTCACCCCTCCACTTT
clone_size: NA; j_call: TRBJ1-2; d_call: NA; v_call: TRBV11-2; cdr3_aa: CASQLQTEYGYTF; cdr3_nt: TGTGCCAGTCAGCTTCAGACGGAGTATGGCTACACCTTC
clone_size: NA; j_call: TRBJ1-6; d_call: TRBD1; v_call: TRBV30; cdr3_aa: CACPRTGRVSYNSPLHF; cdr3_nt: TGTGCCTGTCCCAGGACAGGGAGGGTATCCTATAATTCACCCCTCCACTTT
clone_size: once; j_call: TRBJ2-6; d_call: NA; v_call: TRBV21-1; cdr3_aa: CASSASSQGATGANVLTF; cdr3_nt: TGTGCCAGCAGCGCCTCTTCACAGGGGGCTACTGGGGCCAACGTCCTGACTTTC
clone_size: NA; j_call: TRBJ2-1; d_call: TRBD1; v_call: TRBV5-4; cdr3_aa: CASSLRDRVLSNEQFF; cdr3_nt: TGTGCCAGCAGCTTAAGGGACAGGGTTTTATCCAATGAGCAGTTCTTC
clone_size: NA; j_call: TRBJ1-2; d_call: NA; v_call: TRBV19; cdr3_aa: CASSIAGGSNYGYTF; cdr3_nt: TGTGCCAGTAGTATAGCTGGGGGCTCCAACTATGGCTACACCTTC
clone_size: NA; j_call: TRBJ2-7; d_call: NA; v_call: TRBV24-1; cdr3_aa: CATSGGDKFGNEQYF; cdr3_nt: TGTGCCACCAGTGGTGGAGATAAGTTTGGCAACGAGCAGTACTTC
clone_size: NA; j_call: TRBJ2-7; d_call: TRBD1; v_call: TRBV19; cdr3_aa: CASSPGTGSPYEQYF; cdr3_nt: TGTGCCAGTAGCCCAGGGACAGGGAGCCCCTACGAGCAGTACTTC
clone_size: NA; j_call: TRBJ1-1; d_call: NA; v_call: TRBV11-1; cdr3_aa: CASSFQSHGGTEAFF; cdr3_nt: TGTGCCAGCAGCTTTCAATCTCACGGGGGCACTGAAGCTTTCTTT
clone_size: NA; j_call: TRBJ1-2; d_call: NA; v_call: TRBV7-2; cdr3_aa: CASSSTITTGGYTF; cdr3_nt: TGTGCCAGCAGCTCGACCATTACGACTGGGGGCTACACCTTC
clone_size: NA; j_call: TRBJ2-7; d_call: NA; v_call: TRBV21-1; cdr3_aa: CASSPPFSSYEQYF; cdr3_nt: TGTGCCAGCAGCCCCCCGTTCAGCTCCTACGAGCAGTACTTC
clone_size: NA; j_call: TRBJ2-2; d_call: TRBD2; v_call: TRBV7-3; cdr3_aa: CASKTNGLETGELFF; cdr3_nt: TGTGCCAGCAAAACCAACGGACTAGAGACCGGGGAGCTGTTTTTT
clone_size: once; j_call: TRBJ2-2; d_call: TRBD2; v_call: TRBV3-1/TRBV3-2; cdr3_aa: CASCKAGTSGSVRYTGELFF; cdr3_nt: TGTGCCAGCTGCAAAGCCGGGACTAGCGGGAGTGTACGGTACACCGGGGAGCTGTTTTTT
clone_size: NA; j_call: TRBJ1-5; d_call: NA; v_call: TRBV11-2; cdr3_aa: CASSLGGGYQPQHF; cdr3_nt: TGTGCCAGCAGCTTAGGTGGCGGGTATCAGCCCCAGCATTTT
clone_size: NA; j_call: TRBJ1-2; d_call: NA; v_call: TRBV4-1; cdr3_aa: CASSQDRILGQGQYGYTF; cdr3_nt: TGCGCCAGCAGCCAAGATCGGATACTCGGGCAGGGCCAATATGGCTACACCTTC